This T cell receptor (beta chain) was retrieved from a study of CD8 T cells in ankylosing spondylitis. Findings and caveats of the study: A TCR beta motif made of eight highly homologous variants seemed typical of ankylosing spondylitis blood. Disease-linked clones were found to be CD8+ and relatively rare in peripheral blood.

This clonotype was recorded at least ten times. Its antigen is not known. The CDR3 contains 14 residues. Trimming removed 6 bases from V and 6 bases from J; junction bases left unmatched: 6. TCRdb reanalysed the 5' RACE reads using MiXCR and keeps one entry per CDR3 protein. This sample has roughly 180,000 distinct CDR3 sequences, with roughly 13% found just once. The sample taken for sequencing was blood, either unsorted or a sorted T cell fraction (not recorded which). V gene TRBV12-3 or TRBV12-4 combines with J gene TRBJ1-5; 9 bases agree with TRBD1. This receptor was identified in a male donor with ankylosing spondylitis or in good health (not recorded which). CDR3 in DNA: TGTGCCAGCAGCCTGGGACAGGGCGTTCAGCCCCAGCATTTT. This translates into CASSLGQGVQPQHF.